This T cell receptor beta chain was identified in a study of beta chain features in type 1 diabetes. Study-wide results and caveats: In all four CD4+ subsets, TCRB CDR3 length was significantly, moderately reduced in type 1 diabetes. It was among patients, rather than healthy donors, that naive, central memory and Treg TCRB repertoires appeared more similar.

Every isolated RNA sample was fully reverse transcribed, so sequencing captured expressed TCRB transcripts. Sequencing used immunoSEQ multiplex PCR; TCRdb keeps in-frame clones, though not all of them. The top ten hold less than 0.025% of the sample, which has roughly 700,000 clones, 10% to 15% seen once. A few counts support this clone. Its antigen is unknown. V was pared by 2 bases and J by 0 bases, with 11 bases between. The CDR3 contains 15 residues. Germline-derived CDR1 and CDR2 are GTSNPN and SVGIG (reference sequence). CD45RO/CCR7/CD25/CD127/CD95/CD27 separated CD4+ naive, central memory, regulatory and stem cell-like memory cells by sorting. Sorting gave populations that all exceeded 95% purity.

This TCR derives from a man between 18 and 35 years old with type 1 diabetes. This rearrangement joins TRBV30 to TRBJ1-5; D is undetermined. Material: naive CD4+ T cells from blood. In DNA form, the CDR3 reads TGTGCCTGGAGTAGGGTTGGCTATAGCAATCAGCCCCAGCATTTT. It translates to CAWSRVGYSNQPQHF.